Following are 2 T cell receptor beta chains from one sample sequenced in a study of blood T cells in healthy people across ages. A second PCR, run for 7 to 11 cycles, used a sample-barcoded 5' primer plus a J-beta primer mix. TCRdb redid the calling of the 5' RACE reads with MiXCR, one entry per CDR3 protein. Of some 670,000 distinct CDR3 sequences detected, roughly half appear once; the ten largest clones hold approximately 13%. Material: blood. The source of these receptors is a woman older than 75 in good health.

This clonotype was seen repeatedly, ten times or more. This chain links TRBV2 with TRBJ2-3; D remains ambiguous. This CDR3 comprises 14 residues. Germline lookup yields CDR1 SNHLY and CDR2 FYNNEI. V was pared by 6 bases and J by 4 bases, with 14 bases between. In DNA, the CDR3 is TGTGCCAGCAGCCCGGGTTCAACGGCAGATACGCAGTATTTT. Its translation is CASSPGSTADTQYF. Full variable domain (missing parts from reference TRBV2 and TRBJ2-3): EPEVTQTPSHQVTQMGQEVILRCVPISNHLYFYWYRQILGQKVEFLVSFYNNEISEKSEIFDDQFSVERPDGSNFTLKIRSTKLEDSAMYFCASSPGSTADTQYFGPGTRLTVL.

This clonotype was seen a few times. A clone one base away is much larger, so this may be a read error. The J gene is TRBJ2-1, the V gene TRBV29-1; D gene ambiguous. Germline loops: CDR1 SQVTM, CDR2 ANQGSEA. This CDR3 region has 12 residues. The V end lost 2 bases, the J end lost 6 bases, and 8 bases lay between the germline ends. The CDR3 reads CSVERVCNEQFF. The CDR3 DNA sequence: TGCAGCGTTGAACGGGTCTGCAATGAGCAGTTCTTC.